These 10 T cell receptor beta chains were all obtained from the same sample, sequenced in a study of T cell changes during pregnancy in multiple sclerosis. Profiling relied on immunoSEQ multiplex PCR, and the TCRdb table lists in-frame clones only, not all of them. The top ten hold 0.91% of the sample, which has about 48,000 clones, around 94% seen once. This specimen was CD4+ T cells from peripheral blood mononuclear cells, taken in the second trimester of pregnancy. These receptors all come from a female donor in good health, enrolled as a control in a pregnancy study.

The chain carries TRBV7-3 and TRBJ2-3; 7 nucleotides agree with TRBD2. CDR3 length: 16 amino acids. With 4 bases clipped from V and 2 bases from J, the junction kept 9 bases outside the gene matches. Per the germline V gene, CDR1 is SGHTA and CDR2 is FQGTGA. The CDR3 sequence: CASSSMGGGATDTQYF. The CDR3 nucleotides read TGTGCCAGCAGCTCCATGGGGGGAGGGGCCACAGATACGCAGTATTTT.

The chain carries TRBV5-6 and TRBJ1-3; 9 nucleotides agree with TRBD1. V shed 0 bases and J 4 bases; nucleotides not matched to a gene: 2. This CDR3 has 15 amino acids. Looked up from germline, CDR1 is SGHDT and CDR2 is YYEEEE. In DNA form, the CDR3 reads TGTGCCAGCAGCTTGGCCGGGACAGGGGGAAACACCATATATTTT. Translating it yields CASSLAGTGGNTIYF.

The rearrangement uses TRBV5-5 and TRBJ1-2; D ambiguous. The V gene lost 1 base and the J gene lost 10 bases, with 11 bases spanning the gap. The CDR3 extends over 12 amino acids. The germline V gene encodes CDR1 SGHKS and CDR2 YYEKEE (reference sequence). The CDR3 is CASSLRAGDYTF. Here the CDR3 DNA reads TGTGCCAGCAGCTTGCGGGCCGGGGACTACACCTTC. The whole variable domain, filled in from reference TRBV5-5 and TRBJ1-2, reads DAGVTQSPTHLIKTRGQQVTLRCSPISGHKSVSWYQQVLGQGPQFIFQYYEKEERGRGNFPDRFSARQFPNYSSELNVNALLLGDSALYLCASSLRAGDYTFGSGTRLTVV.

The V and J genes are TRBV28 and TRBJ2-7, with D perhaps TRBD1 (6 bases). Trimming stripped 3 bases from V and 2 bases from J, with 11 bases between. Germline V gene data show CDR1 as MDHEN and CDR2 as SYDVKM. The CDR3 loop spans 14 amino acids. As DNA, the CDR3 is TGTGCCAGCAGTTTTATCTACAGGGCCTACGAGCAGTACTTC. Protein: CASSFIYRAYEQYF.

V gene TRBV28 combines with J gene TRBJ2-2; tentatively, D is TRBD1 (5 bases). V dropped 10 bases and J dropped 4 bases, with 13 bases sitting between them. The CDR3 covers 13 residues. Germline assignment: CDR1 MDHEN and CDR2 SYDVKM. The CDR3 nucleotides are TGTGCCACCAGGCAGGGCGTCACCGGGGAGCTGTTTTTT. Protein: CATRQGVTGELFF.

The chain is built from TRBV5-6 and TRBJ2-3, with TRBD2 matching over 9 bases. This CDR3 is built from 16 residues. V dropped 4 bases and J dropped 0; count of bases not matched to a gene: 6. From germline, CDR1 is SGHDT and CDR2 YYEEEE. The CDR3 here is CASSGGLATSTDTQYF. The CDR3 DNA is TGTGCCAGCAGCGGCGGACTAGCGACTAGCACAGATACGCAGTATTTT.

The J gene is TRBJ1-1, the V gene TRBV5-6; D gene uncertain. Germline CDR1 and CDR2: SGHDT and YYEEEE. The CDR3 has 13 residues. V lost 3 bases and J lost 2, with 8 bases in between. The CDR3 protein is CASSWRANTEAFF. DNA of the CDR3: TGTGCCAGCAGCTGGCGGGCAAACACTGAAGCTTTCTTT.

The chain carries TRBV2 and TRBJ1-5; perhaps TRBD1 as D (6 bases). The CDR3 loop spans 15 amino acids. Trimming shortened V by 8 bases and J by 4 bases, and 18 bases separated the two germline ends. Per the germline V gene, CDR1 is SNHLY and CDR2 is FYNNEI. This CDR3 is CASEGEGIGNQPQHF. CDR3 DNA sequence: TGTGCCAGCGAGGGGGAGGGGATAGGGAATCAGCCCCAGCATTTT. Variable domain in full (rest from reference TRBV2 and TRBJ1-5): EPEVTQTPSHQVTQMGQEVILRCVPISNHLYFYWYRQILGQKVEFLVSFYNNEISEKSEIFDDQFSVERPDGSNFTLKIRSTKLEDSAMYFCASEGEGIGNQPQHFGDGTRLSIL.

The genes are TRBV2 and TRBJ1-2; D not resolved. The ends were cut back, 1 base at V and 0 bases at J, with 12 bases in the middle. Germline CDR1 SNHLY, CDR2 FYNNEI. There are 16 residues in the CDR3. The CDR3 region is CASSEDAGITNYGYTF. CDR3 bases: TGTGCCAGCAGTGAAGACGCGGGGATTACTAACTATGGCTACACCTTC.

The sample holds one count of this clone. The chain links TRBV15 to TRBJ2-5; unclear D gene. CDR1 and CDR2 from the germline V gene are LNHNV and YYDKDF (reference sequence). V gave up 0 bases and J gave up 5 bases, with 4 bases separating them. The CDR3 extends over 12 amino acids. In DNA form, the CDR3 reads TGTGCCACCAGCAGAGATATGGAGACCCAGTACTTC. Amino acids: CATSRDMETQYF.